This is a list of T cell receptor beta chains from one sample in a study of beta chain features in type 1 diabetes. Data came from immunoSEQ multiplex PCR; TCRdb stores just in-frame clones and leaves some out. The profile shows about 340,000 clones, 13% of them singletons. Sequencing input: naive CD4+ T cells from blood. The receptors were sampled from a woman aged 18-30 years with type 1 diabetes. Each CDR3 is given without its conserved first and last residue.

v_call | cdr3_aa
TRBV30 | AWSGSGLYDGELF
TRBV29-1 | SVEDRVVLNSDTQY
TRBV19 | ASRKGAGNTEAF
TRBV29-1 | SVAQGVVSYEQY
TRBV15 | ATSRPGSQREKLF
TRBV4-2 | ASSQETGANTEAF
TRBV28 | ASSFAGHYGYT
TRBV28 | ASSPGLAGAYEQY
TRBV14 | ASSHPGGSPPYEQY
TRBV11-3 | ASSRRVAGGDTQY
TRBV18 | ASSAGLVDNEQF
TRBV2 | ASRGTGETGELF
TRBV9 | ASSVELAGREQY